Shown below are 30 T cell receptor beta chains from a single sample sequenced in a study of blood T cell repertoires in COVID-19. TCRdb's copy holds only in-frame clones and misses some; the assay was immunoSEQ multiplex PCR. Here the sample spans roughly 350,000 clones, more than 75% being singletons. Sequences were obtained from peripheral blood. These receptors all stem from a woman aged 25 to 39 with COVID-19, enrolled during active disease.

The rearrangement links TRBV23-1 to TRBJ2-5; tentative D call: TRBD2 (5 bases). TRBV23-1 is treated as an ORF (open reading frame) with a function not yet certain. The CDR3 is 15 residues long. Trimming removed 6 bases from V and 2 bases from J, with 16 bases in between. CDR3 DNA sequence: TGCGCCAGCAGATCCCGGCTAGCTCTTCAAGAGACCCAGTACTTC. Protein sequence: CASRSRLALQETQYF.

This clone was counted a few times. The gene calls are TRBV4-2 and TRBJ1-3; D not certain. V was pared by 0 bases and J by 0 bases, with 9 bases between. CDR3 length equals 16 residues. Germline lookup yields CDR1 LGHNA and CDR2 YNFKEQ. CDR3 coding DNA: TGTGCCAGCAGCCAAGATCCCCCCGGCTCTGGAAACACCATATATTTT. It translates to CASSQDPPGSGNTIYF.

The CDR3 sequence: CASSEAGGPTDTQYF. The CDR3 DNA follows: TGTGCCAGCAGTGAAGCGGGAGGGCCCACAGATACGCAGTATTTT. The chain employs TRBV2 and TRBJ2-3; 7 bases agree with TRBD2. Germline-derived CDR1 and CDR2 are SNHLY and FYNNEI. Trimming at V came to 0 bases and at J to 2 bases, leaving 2 bases not matched to a gene. CDR3 length equals 15 residues.

The count of this clone is one. This rearrangement joins TRBV5-1 to TRBJ2-3; D is perhaps TRBD2 (6 bases). The CDR3 has 17 residues. The V and J ends lost 2 bases and 0 bases respectively, with 16 bases between them. Germline V CDR1 and CDR2: SGHRS, YFSETQ. The CDR3 spells CASSFLARGRSTDTQYF. The DNA for the CDR3 is TGCGCCAGCAGCTTTTTAGCGAGAGGGAGGAGCACAGATACGCAGTATTTT.

The chain joins TRBV10-2 to TRBJ2-5, with 9 nucleotides matching TRBD2. CDR1 and CDR2 from the germline V gene are WSHSY and SAAADI. Losses at the gene ends were 2 bases for V and 5 bases for J; bases not matched to a gene: 9. The length of the CDR3 is 16 residues. This chain's CDR3 is CASSERLAGAAETQYF. DNA of the CDR3: TGCGCCAGCAGTGAGAGGTTAGCGGGAGCCGCGGAGACCCAGTACTTC.

The gene calls are TRBV5-1 and TRBJ2-7; maybe TRBD2 (5 bases). Per the germline V gene, CDR1 is SGHRS and CDR2 is YFSETQ. The V end was cut by 0 bases, the J end by 3 bases, with 10 bases between. The CDR3 runs 14 residues. The CDR3, as DNA: TGCGCCAGCAGCTTGGAGAACCGGGACTACGAGCAGTACTTC. Its translation is CASSLENRDYEQYF. Filled out from reference TRBV5-1 and TRBJ2-7, the complete variable domain reads KAGVTQTPRYLIKTRGQQVTLSCSPISGHRSVSWYQQTPGQGLQFLFEYFSETQRNKGNFPGRFSGRQFSNSRSEMNVSTLELGDSALYLCASSLENRDYEQYFGPGTRLTVT.

The V call is TRBV14, the J call TRBJ2-1; no reliable D call. This CDR3 region has 16 residues. Germline V CDR1 and CDR2: SGHDN, FVKESK. Trimming removed 1 base at V and 4 bases at J, with 14 bases between. For the CDR3, the DNA is TGTGCCAGCAGCCAAGTACGAACAGCTTTTTACAATGAGCAGTTCTTC. Translating gives CASSQVRTAFYNEQFF. Looking up the rest from reference TRBV14 and TRBJ2-1 gives the full variable domain: EAGVTQFPSHSVIEKGQTVTLRCDPISGHDNLYWYRRVMGKEIKFLLHFVKESKQDESGMPNNRFLAERTGGTYSTLKVQPAELEDSGVYFCASSQVRTAFYNEQFFGPGTRLTVL.

This sequence joins TRBV19 and TRBJ2-5; 7 bases align to TRBD1. J lost 7 bases, V lost 4 bases, and 6 bases had no gene match. In germline, CDR1 is LNHDA, CDR2 SQIVND (reference sequence). CDR3 length equals 13 residues. For the CDR3, the DNA is TGTGCCAGTAGTAGAAGGGGGCCGGGGACCCAGTACTTC. This translates into CASSRRGPGTQYF.

This clone came up once. The chain recombines TRBV5-1 with TRBJ1-1, with 10 nucleotides matching TRBD1. The CDR3 has 15 amino acids. CDR1 and CDR2 (germline): SGHRS, YFSETQ. V dropped 4 bases and J dropped 3; count of bases not matched to a gene: 6. The DNA for the CDR3 is TGCGCCAGCAGCAAGACAGGGGGCCCTTACACTGAAGCTTTCTTT. Residues: CASSKTGGPYTEAFF.

The chain is built from TRBV5-1 and TRBJ1-2, with D perhaps matching TRBD1 (5 bases). Per germline, CDR1 SGHRS and CDR2 YFSETQ. Between the trimmed V and J ends, which lost 6 bases and 5 bases, there was a span of 14 bases. The CDR3 contains 13 residues. CDR3 nucleotide sequence: TGCGCCAGCACCACGGGGGGGAGTTATGGCTACACCTTC. It specifies CASTTGGSYGYTF.

The chain recombines TRBV7-9 with TRBJ1-1; maybe TRBD1 (6 bases). V lost 1 base and J 1 base, leaving 10 bases between the germline ends. This CDR3 contains 15 residues. Per germline, CDR1 SEHNR and CDR2 FQNEAQ (reference sequence). The CDR3 region is CASSLVDRQNTEAFF. The DNA of the CDR3 is TGTGCCAGCAGCTTAGTGGACAGACAGAACACTGAAGCTTTCTTT. Using reference TRBV7-9 and TRBJ1-1 for the parts outside the CDR3, the full variable domain is DTGVSQNPRHKITKRGQNVTFRCDPISEHNRLYWYRQTLGQGPEFLTYFQNEAQLEKSRLLSDRFSAERPKGSFSTLEIQRTEQGDSAMYLCASSLVDRQNTEAFFGQGTRLTVV.

This chain connects TRBV5-6 to TRBJ2-2; 8 nucleotides line up with TRBD2. The ends lost 4 bases at V and 0 bases at J; junction bases unmatched: 14. The CDR3 is made up of 19 amino acids. From germline, CDR1 is SGHDT and CDR2 YYEEEE. The CDR3 DNA reads as TGTGCCAGCAGCGGATTGGTTAGCGGGATGTCGGCGAACACCGGGGAGCTGTTTTTT. Residues: CASSGLVSGMSANTGELFF.

This clone was recorded only once. The chain combines TRBV19 with TRBJ1-2; weak D call: TRBD1 (5 bases). V was shortened by 3 bases and J by 4 bases, with 9 bases between the two germline ends. The CDR3 length is 13 residues. CDR1 and CDR2 from the germline V gene are LNHDA and SQIVND (reference sequence). The CDR3 DNA reads as TGTGCCAGTAGTATCGGGGGAGTCTATGGCTACACCTTC. It specifies CASSIGGVYGYTF.

The chain is built from TRBV27 and TRBJ1-2; 8 bases match TRBD1. After removal of 7 bases from V and 4 bases from J, the junction contained 8 bases not matched to a gene. This CDR3 region has 14 residues. Germline V gene lookup returns CDR1 MNHEY and CDR2 SMNVEV (reference sequence). CDR3 DNA sequence: TGTGCCAGCAAAATTGGACAGGGACGCTATGGCTACACCTTC. Residues: CASKIGQGRYGYTF.

The CDR3 coding sequence is TGTGCCAGCAGTACGACAGGGGGCTTGGAAAAACTGTTTTTT. Residues: CASSTTGGLEKLFF. This rearrangement joins TRBV27 to TRBJ1-4; 10 nucleotides match TRBD1. Trimming cost V 5 bases and J 8 bases; bases outside gene matches: 5. Per the germline V gene, CDR1 is MNHEY and CDR2 is SMNVEV (reference sequence). CDR3 size: 14 residues.

The rearrangement joins TRBV15 to TRBJ2-3, with TRBD2 matching 10 bases. The CDR3 totals 16 residues. The V segment lost 4 bases and the J segment 3 bases; nucleotides outside the gene matches: 7. Germline CDR1 reads LNHNV; CDR2 reads YYDKDF (reference sequence). CDR3 coding DNA: TGTGCCACCAGCAAAGGGGCTAGCGGGGGAACAGATACGCAGTATTTT. It translates to CATSKGASGGTDTQYF.

V and J are TRBV19 and TRBJ2-3; weak D call: TRBD2 (7 bases). The CDR3 spans 13 residues. With 8 bases removed from V and 2 bases from J, the gap between germline ends came to 11 bases. The germline V gene encodes CDR1 LNHDA and CDR2 SQIVND (reference sequence). The DNA for the CDR3 is TGTGCCAGTTCTGCGGGGGCCACAGATACGCAGTATTTT. Its protein product is CASSAGATDTQYF.

The CDR3 sequence: CASSFQAGPSDQPQHF. CDR3 coding DNA: TGTGCCAGCAGCTTTCAGGCAGGTCCGTCGGATCAGCCCCAGCATTTT. The rearrangement uses TRBV5-6 and TRBJ1-5, with D uncertain. The CDR3 contains 16 residues. Trimming stripped 2 bases from V and 5 bases from J, with 17 bases between. In germline, CDR1 is SGHDT, CDR2 YYEEEE.

The rearrangement joins TRBV29-1 to TRBJ1-4; a weak D match, TRBD1 (5 bases). V was clipped by 6 bases and J by 7 bases, with 15 bases between them. CDR1 is SQVTM, CDR2 ANQGSEA, per germline. The CDR3 contains 13 residues. This CDR3 reads CSVEGTSAEKLFF. CDR3 sequence (DNA): TGCAGCGTGGAGGGGACGTCTGCTGAAAAACTGTTTTTT.

The chain links TRBV2 to TRBJ1-4; TRBD1 is a possible D gene (5 bases). The CDR3 runs to 15 residues. Trimming cost V 3 bases and J 4 bases, with 12 bases left between them. Germline V lookup: CDR1 SNHLY, CDR2 FYNNEI. CDR3 sequence reads: CASSERTLGNEKLFF. Here the CDR3 DNA reads TGTGCCAGCAGTGAGAGGACATTGGGTAATGAAAAACTGTTTTTT.

The chain carries TRBV27 and TRBJ2-7, with D perhaps matching TRBD1 (7 bases). Germline V gene data show CDR1 as MNHEY and CDR2 as SMNVEV (reference sequence). V lost 7 bases to trimming and J lost 0 bases, with 19 bases between them. The CDR3 is made up of 16 amino acids. The CDR3 DNA sequence: TGTGCCAGCATTCGATCAGGGGGAGCGGGCTCCTACGAGCAGTACTTC. It encodes CASIRSGGAGSYEQYF.

This chain links TRBV7-2 with TRBJ2-7, with D uncertain. The CDR3 loop spans 14 amino acids. V lost 6 bases and J lost 0, with 12 bases in between. Germline V lookup: CDR1 SGHTA, CDR2 FQGNSA. The CDR3 sequence is CASSTAGFSYEQYF. The CDR3 DNA reads TGTGCCAGCAGTACCGCCGGGTTCTCCTACGAGCAGTACTTC.

This chain connects TRBV19 to TRBJ1-1; D not certain. The CDR3 is made up of 16 amino acids. Germline CDR1 reads LNHDA; CDR2 reads SQIVND (reference sequence). V lost 9 bases and J lost 4, with 24 bases in between. CDR3 loop: CARTKRGEGGGTEAFF. The DNA of the CDR3 is TGTGCCAGAACAAAACGTGGGGAGGGCGGTGGCACTGAAGCTTTCTTT.

The J gene is TRBJ1-3, the V gene TRBV10-3; D gene ambiguous. Germline CDR1 ENHRY, CDR2 SYGVKD. Between the trimmed V and J ends, which lost 5 bases and 4 bases, there was a span of 9 bases. The CDR3 covers 13 residues. The CDR3 DNA follows: TGTGCCATCAGTCGGGATGCCGGAAACACCATATATTTT. This encodes CAISRDAGNTIYF.

V gene TRBV2 combines with J gene TRBJ2-1, with 9 nucleotides matching TRBD1. Unmatched junction bases numbered 7, after V lost 0 bases and J lost 7 bases. This CDR3 region has 16 residues. Germline loops: CDR1 SNHLY, CDR2 FYNNEI. CDR3 sequence reads: CASSEALQGARNEQFF. As DNA, the CDR3 is TGTGCCAGCAGTGAAGCGCTACAGGGGGCGAGAAATGAGCAGTTCTTC.

The chain uses TRBV11-2 and TRBJ2-1; 7 bases are shared with TRBD2. This CDR3 contains 15 residues. Looked up from germline, CDR1 is SGHAT and CDR2 is FQNNGV. The V gene end was trimmed by 6 bases and the J gene end by 9 bases; junction bases not matched to a gene: 14. The CDR3 DNA sequence: TGTGCCAGCAGTTCCATAGTGGGAGGGCCGGGTGAGCAGTTCTTC. This gives the protein CASSSIVGGPGEQFF.

About this clone itself: A junction end diverges from the germline sequence, so it may reflect a read error. This chain links TRBV6-6 with TRBJ2-5, with 7 bases that match TRBD1. The CDR3 extends over 15 amino acids. Germline-derived CDR1 and CDR2 are MNHNY and SVGAGI (reference sequence). CDR3 protein: CAGSYGQAGRETQYF. CDR3 nucleotides: TGTGCCGGCAGTTACGGACAGGCAGGCCGGGAGACCCAGTACTTC.

This clone was detected a few times. This chain uses TRBV5-1 with TRBJ2-3, with no clear D. This CDR3 region has 14 residues. Trimming stripped 3 bases from V and 1 base from J, with 9 bases between. CDR1 SGHRS and CDR2 YFSETQ come from the germline V gene. CDR3 protein: CASSSDFGTDTQYF. DNA of the CDR3: TGCGCCAGCAGCTCCGACTTCGGCACAGATACGCAGTATTTT.

The rearrangement joins TRBV6-4 to TRBJ2-2; D is unresolved. Germline CDR1 is MRHNA and CDR2 is SNTAGT. V lost 4 bases, J lost 2 bases, and 5 bases lay in between. This CDR3 has 13 amino acids. CDR3 sequence (DNA): TGTGCCAGCAGTGTCACAAACACCGGGGAGCTGTTTTTT. The encoded protein is CASSVTNTGELFF.

The chain is built from TRBV9 and TRBJ2-1; possible D gene TRBD2, 6 bases. V was shortened by 4 bases and J by 8 bases, with 16 bases between the two germline ends. The germline V gene encodes CDR1 SGDLS and CDR2 YYNGEE. CDR3 size: 14 residues. The CDR3 is CASSPQLASDEQFF. CDR3 coding DNA: TGTGCCAGCAGCCCCCAACTAGCCTCGGATGAGCAGTTCTTC.